This entry lists 3 T cell receptor beta chains sequenced from one sample in a study of CD8 T cells in ankylosing spondylitis. TCRdb re-called the 5' RACE reads through MiXCR, storing one row per CDR3 protein. The sample includes some 130,000 distinct CDR3 sequences, approximately 15% of them seen just once. The material sequenced was blood, either unsorted or a sorted T cell fraction (not recorded which). The receptor source for this set is a female donor with ankylosing spondylitis or in good health (not recorded which).

As DNA, the CDR3 is TGCAGTGCTAGAGATTCAGGCGGAGGATCCTACAATGAGCAGTTCTTC. Translation gives CSARDSGGGSYNEQFF. The gene calls are TRBV20-1 and TRBJ2-1; a possible D gene is TRBD2 (5 bases). Trimming cost V 0 bases and J 1 base, with 13 bases left between them. Germline assignment: CDR1 DFQATT and CDR2 SNEGSKA (reference sequence). The CDR3 loop spans 16 amino acids.

The table lists this clonotype with many counts. The rearrangement uses TRBV20-1 and TRBJ1-6; the match to TRBD1 covers 8 bases. CDR3 length: 15 residues. V was clipped by 4 bases and J by 7 bases; unmatched bases: 9. In germline, CDR1 is DFQATT, CDR2 SNEGSKA (reference sequence). The CDR3 region has the DNA TGCAGTGCTACCCGGACAGGGTCAGGAAATTCACCCCTCCACTTT. Its translation: CSATRTGSGNSPLHF.

The rearrangement joins TRBV6-1 to TRBJ2-3, with 9 nucleotides matching TRBD1. With V trimmed by 7 bases and J by 4 bases, 6 bases remained unmatched. Germline CDR1 reads MNHNS; CDR2 reads SASEGT. The length of the CDR3 is 14 residues. The CDR3 bases are TGTGCCAGCATCGACAGGGGGTCCCCAGATACGCAGTATTTT. Amino acids: CASIDRGSPDTQYF.